This T cell receptor beta chain is from a study of CD8+ T cells in alopecia areata (dated by TCRdb to the late 2010s). For context, the study as a whole: Treated patients were enrolled in an open-label pilot trial of oral tofacitinib, 5 to 10 mg twice daily, for moderate-to-severe alopecia areata. Patients stayed on tofacitinib for 6 to 18 months and then had 6 months of follow-up off drug so that delayed response and recurrence could be assessed. Disease severity in treated patients was measured with the SALT score, which quantifies the percentage of affected scalp surface area. The study used high-throughput TCRbeta sequencing to examine T cell clonal expansion in alopecia areata, in both the C3H/HeJ mouse model and human patients. Scalp tissue and sorted CD4+ and CD8+ peripheral blood T cells from patchy and totalis/universalis alopecia areata patients and from healthy controls were covered by human TCRbeta sequencing. Patients on tofacitinib were biopsied at baseline and after 4 and 24 weeks of treatment, and several of the patients also had a later scalp biopsy. Scalp clonality was compared among normal scalp (n=4), patchy alopecia areata scalp (n=8), and alopecia totalis/universalis scalp (n=8). RNA was obtained with the PAXgene miRNA kit for fixed scalp, the miRNeasy kit for PBMCs, and the RNeasy kit for mouse skin. TCRbeta CDR3 regions were amplified by immunoSEQ multiplex PCR with 35 Vbeta forward and 13 Jbeta reverse primers.

Sample time point, as interpreted from the label and publication: about 5 months on oral tofacitinib. What this sample's treatment or condition label stands for: oral pan-JAK inhibitor, 5-10 mg twice daily. Lesional scalp punch biopsies and peripheral blood were obtained from alopecia areata patients. PBMCs were isolated by density centrifugation and stained for CD3, CD4 and CD8, and CD4+ and CD8+ T cells were sorted on a FACSAria. As encoded in the germline V gene, CDR1 is SGHAT while CDR2 is FQNNGV. V is reduced by 1 base and J by 7 bases, leaving a spacing of 3 bases between them. There are 11 amino acids in the CDR3, from cysteine to phenylalanine inclusive. The entry retains the CDR3 DNA only, 33 bases that are in frame from base 1. The sample holds a few counts of this clone. No cognate antigen has been identified for it. No much larger clone exists at a distance of one base, and base qualities are not known.

General findings and caveats noted by the study authors: Shared TCR sequences between patients were less evident than in mice, which may be partly attributable to HLA diversity in the patient population. Compared with normal scalp, lesional scalp had higher clonality and more expanded CD8+ clones, particularly in alopecia totalis/universalis, a pattern that suggests antigenic drive. Unlike mouse skin, where gammadelta T cells dominate, normal human skin contains resident alphabeta T cells that get sequenced too, which complicates analysis of the scalp TCR repertoire. Because the treated cohort was small and had just a single nonresponder, larger studies are needed to establish links between baseline CD8+ expansion and response. Scalp clonality and the number of expanded CD8+ clones among the top 100 scalp clones were significantly decreased by tofacitinib. Many expanded lesional clones persisted in scalp and blood during tofacitinib treatment, which may partly explain relapse after stopping treatment.

Library prep was done by the immunoSEQ multiplex PCR assay. RNA was extracted from all samples and reverse transcribed into cDNA, which served as template for TCR sequencing. First-strand cDNA was synthesized with SuperScript III using a 2:1 mix of oligo-dT and random hexamers. A synthetic immune receptor repertoire was used to gauge amplification bias, and whatever bias remained was removed computationally. The paper's processing steps were these. Raw reads were preprocessed to remove errors, and CDR3 was defined according to IMGT conventions as the region from the conserved cysteine to phenylalanine. To get clonality, Shannon entropy was normalized by log2 of the number of productive unique TCRs and the result was subtracted from 1. CD4 or CD8 identity of scalp clones was inferred by cross-referencing scalp TCRbeta sequences with sorted blood CD4 and CD8 repertoires. The source is immuneACCESS, and TCRdb retained only in-frame sequences with V and J called. Part of the clones is not carried over; for the studies checked, unresolved V genes explain less than half of this, and the remainder is unexplained. The V and J calls and clone size were taken over from that table, and D and trimming were inferred from the DNA. The sample table holds 150,000 to 200,000 clones, of which around three fifths were seen once. 13% to 15% of the sample is held by the ten biggest clonotypes.

The rearrangement joined TRBV11-2 to TRBJ2-3; no D gene is confidently identified. This clonotype originated in a human donor with alopecia areata. Sequenced here: CD4+ T cells sorted from blood, sampled at week 24, from a patient treated with tofacitinib. The CDR3 region reads CASSLGNTQYF. The DNA is as follows: TGTGCCAGCAGCTTAGGAAATACGCAGTATTTT.